This entry describes one T cell receptor (beta chain). Only in-frame clones appear in the TCRdb table, and some are missing; sequencing was by immunoSEQ multiplex PCR. This table has a few hundred thousand clones, roughly 82% appearing once. V lost 8 bases, J lost 1 base, and 19 bases lay in between. Looked up from germline, CDR1 is SQVTM and CDR2 is ANQGSEA. The CDR3 runs to 15 residues. These data originate in a study of blood T cell repertoires in COVID-19. The chain combines TRBV29-1 with TRBJ2-3, with a weak D call TRBD2 (6 bases). This receptor was identified in a woman in her forties or fifties with acute or convalescent COVID-19. The sequencing sample was made of peripheral blood. This CDR3 reads CSISSLARGTDTQYF. As DNA, the CDR3 is TGCAGCATCTCAAGCCTAGCGAGAGGCACAGATACGCAGTATTTT.